This T cell receptor beta chain was recovered during a study of radiotherapy plus CTLA-4 blockade in lung cancer. Clones were sequenced by immunoSEQ multiplex PCR, and TCRdb holds only the in-frame ones, with some missing. The data contain over 85,000 clones, about four fifths of them seen just once; the ten biggest clones take up about 23%. The CDR3 sequence is 15 residues long. Germline CDR1 is SGHAT and CDR2 is FQNNGV. Trimming took 0 bases from V and 3 from J, leaving 10 bases between them. The chain has TRBV11-2 and TRBJ2-3; tentative D call: TRBD2 (6 bases). This clonotype originated in a human donor with non-small cell lung cancer that progressed on radiotherapy plus ipilimumab. The specimen comprised peripheral blood, sampled from a patient treated with radiotherapy plus ipilimumab. CDR3: CASSLDAGRTDTQYF. CDR3 DNA: TGTGCCAGCAGCTTAGACGCGGGAAGGACAGATACGCAGTATTTT.